Shown below are 8 T cell receptor beta chains from a single sample sequenced in a study of cytomegalovirus exposure and HLA in healthy donors. Data came from immunoSEQ multiplex PCR; TCRdb stores just in-frame clones and leaves some out. Of 200,000 to 300,000 clones in the sample, around 87% were seen once. The specimen sequenced was PBMCs. The receptor source for this set is a woman in her thirties in good health and CMV-seropositive.

The chain joins TRBV18 to TRBJ1-2; 9 nucleotides agree with TRBD1. V dropped 6 bases and J dropped 7; count of bases not matched to a gene: 9. The CDR3 totals 14 residues. In germline, CDR1 is KGHSH, CDR2 LQKENI. The CDR3 region has the DNA TGTGCCAGCTCTGTACGGGACAGGGAAAGTGGCTACACCTTC. This encodes CASSVRDRESGYTF.

The rearrangement links TRBV27 to TRBJ2-7; 11 bases map to TRBD1. This CDR3 is built from 15 residues. Per the germline V gene, CDR1 is MNHEY and CDR2 is SMNVEV (reference sequence). V lost 0 bases to trimming and J lost 3 bases; unmatched junction nucleotides: 1. In nucleotides, the CDR3 is TGTGCCAGCAGTTTATCCGGGACAGGGGGCTACGAGCAGTACTTC. This translates into CASSLSGTGGYEQYF.

The chain links TRBV20-1 to TRBJ2-5; D is perhaps TRBD1 (5 bases). V lost 1 base, J lost 5 bases, and 5 bases lay in between. The CDR3 is 11 residues long. Germline CDR1 and CDR2: DFQATT and SNEGSKA (reference sequence). CDR3 in amino acids: CSARAGETQYF. CDR3 nucleotide sequence: TGCAGTGCTAGAGCAGGGGAGACCCAGTACTTC.

The chain employs TRBV6-1 and TRBJ1-4, with 7 bases identical to TRBD1. V shed 6 bases and J 8 bases; nucleotides not matched to a gene: 6. The CDR3 is made up of 13 amino acids. Per the germline V gene, CDR1 is MNHNS and CDR2 is SASEGT. The CDR3 bases are TGTGCCAGCAGGAGGGGGCTTGGGGAAAAACTGTTTTTT. Translated, it gives CASRRGLGEKLFF.

The chain links TRBV7-6 to TRBJ1-2; a weak D match, TRBD1 (5 bases). The CDR3 is 13 residues long. Germline-derived CDR1 and CDR2 are SGHVS and FNYEAQ. Trimming took 5 bases from V and 2 from J, leaving 9 bases between them. The CDR3: CASSQTENYGYTF. CDR3 bases: TGTGCCAGCAGCCAGACAGAAAACTATGGCTACACCTTC.

The chain recombines TRBV2 with TRBJ2-7; 10 nucleotides line up with TRBD2. The CDR3 contains 14 residues. Per the germline V gene, CDR1 is SNHLY and CDR2 is FYNNEI. With 7 bases clipped from V and 6 bases from J, the junction kept 9 bases outside the gene matches. The CDR3 region has the DNA TGTGCCAGCATCCGGCTAGCGGGAGCTTTCGAGCAGTACTTC. Its translation is CASIRLAGAFEQYF.

CDR3 sequence (DNA): TGTGCCAGCAGACTCGGGAGGAACTACGAGCAGTACTTC. It translates to CASRLGRNYEQYF. The chain combines TRBV27 with TRBJ2-7; 7 nucleotides line up with TRBD2. Unmatched junction bases numbered 5, after V lost 6 bases and J lost 3 bases. The CDR3 runs to 13 residues. In germline, CDR1 is MNHEY, CDR2 SMNVEV (reference sequence).

The rearrangement uses TRBV5-1 and TRBJ1-4; no clear D gene. The CDR3 is made up of 16 amino acids. In germline, CDR1 is SGHRS, CDR2 YFSETQ. The V end was cut by 3 bases, the J end by 2 bases, with 14 bases between. The CDR3 nucleotides read TGCGCCAGCAGCTCCCAGGTTGGAGGGACTAATGAAAAACTGTTTTTT. Its translation is CASSSQVGGTNEKLFF.